The rows below give T cell receptor beta chains drawn from one sample of a study of blood T cell repertoires in COVID-19. Method: immunoSEQ multiplex PCR; TCRdb's copy keeps in-frame clones and lacks some. The sample holds approximately 130,000 clones, roughly 86% seen once. The sample taken for sequencing was peripheral blood. These receptors all stem from a woman aged 45-60 years who had recovered from COVID-19. The CDR3 runs from the conserved cysteine through the conserved F or W. Each record gives: clone size, J gene, D gene, V gene, CDR3 protein, CDR3 DNA. D genes are given only for firm matches. Size values are once, few and many counts, or a class for expanded clones, and some rows have none.

clone_size: -
j_call: TRBJ2-7
d_call: -
v_call: TRBV28
cdr3_aa: CASSLRGGFYEQYF
cdr3_nt: TGTGCCAGCAGTTTGCGGGGAGGATTCTACGAGCAGTACTTC

clone_size: -
j_call: TRBJ2-3
d_call: TRBD1
v_call: TRBV3-1/TRBV3-2
cdr3_aa: CASSQTGTVPGTQYF
cdr3_nt: TGTGCCAGCAGCCAAACCGGGACAGTTCCGGGTACGCAGTATTTT

clone_size: -
j_call: TRBJ2-7
d_call: -
v_call: TRBV7-6
cdr3_aa: CASSSQMSSVEQYF
cdr3_nt: TGTGCCAGCAGCTCCCAAATGTCTAGCGTCGAGCAGTACTTC

clone_size: -
j_call: TRBJ1-2
d_call: -
v_call: TRBV12-3/TRBV12-4
cdr3_aa: CAIEGTAGYTF
cdr3_nt: TGTGCCATCGAGGGTACCGCTGGCTACACCTTC

clone_size: -
j_call: TRBJ2-5
d_call: -
v_call: TRBV11-2
cdr3_aa: CASSLELQGKTQYF
cdr3_nt: TGTGCCAGCAGCTTAGAACTCCAGGGGAAGACCCAGTACTTC

clone_size: once
j_call: TRBJ2-3
d_call: -
v_call: TRBV11-1
cdr3_aa: CASSSSVTDTQYF
cdr3_nt: TGTGCCAGCAGCTCCTCGGTCACAGATACGCAGTATTTT

clone_size: once
j_call: TRBJ1-6
d_call: -
v_call: TRBV15
cdr3_aa: CATSRDRGGSSLSPLHF
cdr3_nt: TGTGCCACCAGCAGAGATCGGGGGGGGAGTTCCCTTTCACCCCTCCACTTT

clone_size: -
j_call: TRBJ1-5
d_call: TRBD1
v_call: TRBV2
cdr3_aa: CASSEGQDQPQHF
cdr3_nt: TGTGCCAGCAGTGAGGGACAGGATCAGCCCCAGCATTTT

clone_size: -
j_call: TRBJ2-7
d_call: -
v_call: TRBV7-3
cdr3_aa: CASSLRAQGPMNEQYF
cdr3_nt: TGTGCCAGCAGCTTAAGGGCACAGGGTCCTATGAACGAGCAGTACTTC

clone_size: once
j_call: TRBJ1-2
d_call: -
v_call: TRBV6-1
cdr3_aa: CASSEGEGRRTGYTF
cdr3_nt: TGTGCCAGCAGTGAAGGGGAGGGGCGCCGGACGGGCTACACCTTC

clone_size: -
j_call: TRBJ2-3
d_call: -
v_call: TRBV6-5
cdr3_aa: CASSRTAANTQYF
cdr3_nt: TGTGCCAGCAGCCGAACCGCGGCTAATACGCAGTATTTT

clone_size: -
j_call: TRBJ2-5
d_call: -
v_call: TRBV28
cdr3_aa: CASSLAGETQYF
cdr3_nt: TGTGCCAGCAGTTTAGCGGGGGAGACCCAGTACTTC

clone_size: -
j_call: TRBJ2-7
d_call: -
v_call: TRBV27
cdr3_aa: CASSLSALASHSYEQYF
cdr3_nt: TGTGCCAGCAGTTTATCAGCCCTGGCTAGCCACTCCTACGAGCAGTACTTC

clone_size: -
j_call: TRBJ2-7
d_call: TRBD2
v_call: TRBV4-3
cdr3_aa: CARSVAGALYEQYF
cdr3_nt: TGCGCCCGATCGGTAGCGGGAGCCTTGTACGAGCAGTACTTC

clone_size: -
j_call: TRBJ1-2
d_call: TRBD1
v_call: TRBV5-4
cdr3_aa: CASSLWGTRTGNYGYTF
cdr3_nt: TGTGCCAGCAGCTTGTGGGGGACTCGGACAGGGAACTATGGCTACACCTTC

clone_size: -
j_call: TRBJ1-4
d_call: -
v_call: TRBV29-1
cdr3_aa: CSVEGQGNEKLFF
cdr3_nt: TGCAGCGTTGAAGGCCAGGGTAATGAAAAACTGTTTTTT

clone_size: many
j_call: TRBJ2-1
d_call: TRBD2
v_call: TRBV2
cdr3_aa: CASSRSGGSYNEQFF
cdr3_nt: TGTGCCAGCAGCAGGTCGGGGGGGTCCTACAATGAGCAGTTCTTC

clone_size: -
j_call: TRBJ1-1
d_call: -
v_call: TRBV2
cdr3_aa: CASNQALVNTEAFF
cdr3_nt: TGTGCCAGCAATCAGGCTTTAGTGAACACTGAAGCTTTCTTT

clone_size: once
j_call: TRBJ2-3
d_call: -
v_call: TRBV30
cdr3_aa: CAREGSTDTQYF
cdr3_nt: TGTGCCAGAGAGGGTAGCACAGATACGCAGTATTTT

clone_size: -
j_call: TRBJ1-6
d_call: TRBD1
v_call: TRBV28
cdr3_aa: CASSFLQGGGSPLHF
cdr3_nt: TGTGCCAGCAGTTTTCTACAGGGGGGGGGTTCACCCCTCCACTTT

clone_size: -
j_call: TRBJ2-5
d_call: -
v_call: TRBV5-1
cdr3_aa: CASSLGLNQETQYF
cdr3_nt: TGCGCCAGCAGCTTGGGACTAAACCAAGAGACCCAGTACTTC

clone_size: -
j_call: TRBJ1-1
d_call: -
v_call: TRBV11-3
cdr3_aa: CASSLRGKNTEAFF
cdr3_nt: TGTGCCAGCAGCTTAAGGGGGAAGAACACTGAAGCTTTCTTT

clone_size: few
j_call: TRBJ1-5
d_call: -
v_call: TRBV7-9
cdr3_aa: CASSFKGRNQPQHF
cdr3_nt: TGTGCCAGCAGCTTCAAGGGGCGGAATCAGCCCCAGCATTTT

clone_size: once
j_call: TRBJ2-7
d_call: -
v_call: TRBV5-6
cdr3_aa: CASSHSLVIHEQYF
cdr3_nt: TGTGCCAGCAGCCACTCTCTAGTAATCCACGAGCAGTACTTC

clone_size: once
j_call: TRBJ1-5
d_call: -
v_call: TRBV19
cdr3_aa: CASSQNSNQPQHF
cdr3_nt: TGTGCCAGTAGCCAAAATAGCAATCAGCCCCAGCATTTT

clone_size: -
j_call: TRBJ2-7
d_call: TRBD1
v_call: TRBV6-2/TRBV6-3
cdr3_aa: CASSYLGTGEQYF
cdr3_nt: TGTGCCAGCAGTTACCTGGGGACAGGGGAGCAGTACTTC

clone_size: -
j_call: TRBJ1-1
d_call: TRBD1
v_call: TRBV12-3/TRBV12-4
cdr3_aa: CASSLGQRWAFF
cdr3_nt: TGTGCCAGCAGTTTGGGACAGCGATGGGCTTTCTTT

clone_size: -
j_call: TRBJ2-5
d_call: TRBD2
v_call: TRBV5-8
cdr3_aa: CASSWAFSGSGETQYF
cdr3_nt: TGTGCCAGCAGCTGGGCGTTTAGCGGGAGTGGGGAGACCCAGTACTTC

clone_size: -
j_call: TRBJ2-4
d_call: TRBD1
v_call: TRBV19
cdr3_aa: CASSVPGQGWRYF
cdr3_nt: TGTGCCAGTAGCGTTCCGGGACAGGGTTGGAGGTACTTC

clone_size: -
j_call: TRBJ2-3
d_call: -
v_call: TRBV27
cdr3_aa: CASRPTQRMGDTQYF
cdr3_nt: TGTGCCAGCAGGCCCACCCAGCGTATGGGAGATACGCAGTATTTT

clone_size: -
j_call: TRBJ1-2
d_call: -
v_call: TRBV5-6
cdr3_aa: CASSQDRAGIYGYTF
cdr3_nt: TGTGCCAGCAGCCAAGATAGGGCGGGAATATATGGCTACACCTTC

clone_size: -
j_call: TRBJ2-2
d_call: TRBD1
v_call: TRBV9
cdr3_aa: CASSVDRGATGELFF
cdr3_nt: TGTGCCAGCAGCGTAGACAGGGGCGCGACCGGGGAGCTGTTTTTT

clone_size: -
j_call: TRBJ2-5
d_call: TRBD1
v_call: TRBV5-1
cdr3_aa: CASSSGQTQETQYF
cdr3_nt: TGCGCCAGCAGCTCGGGACAGACACAAGAGACCCAGTACTTC

clone_size: once
j_call: TRBJ1-6
d_call: -
v_call: TRBV19
cdr3_aa: CASNHRENSPLHF
cdr3_nt: TGTGCCAGTAATCACAGGGAGAATTCACCCCTCCACTTT

clone_size: -
j_call: TRBJ2-2
d_call: -
v_call: TRBV4-1
cdr3_aa: CASSQPGDTGELFF
cdr3_nt: TGCGCCAGCAGCCAACCGGGAGACACCGGGGAGCTGTTTTTT

clone_size: -
j_call: TRBJ1-2
d_call: -
v_call: TRBV25-1
cdr3_aa: CASSESRSRQRDGYTF
cdr3_nt: TGTGCCAGCAGTGAATCCAGATCCCGACAGCGGGATGGCTACACCTTC

clone_size: -
j_call: TRBJ1-6
d_call: -
v_call: TRBV14
cdr3_aa: CASSQGVFSPLHF
cdr3_nt: TGTGCCAGCAGCCAAGGAGTGTTTTCACCCCTCCACTTT

clone_size: once
j_call: TRBJ2-5
d_call: -
v_call: TRBV29-1
cdr3_aa: CSVEDVGGWVQAETQYF
cdr3_nt: TGCAGCGTTGAAGACGTCGGAGGGTGGGTTCAAGCGGAGACCCAGTACTTC

clone_size: -
j_call: TRBJ2-3
d_call: -
v_call: TRBV6-5
cdr3_aa: CASRSHDTQYF
cdr3_nt: TGTGCCAGCAGATCACATGATACGCAGTATTTT

clone_size: medium-sized
j_call: TRBJ1-2
d_call: -
v_call: TRBV11-3
cdr3_aa: CASSLDSDDYGYTF
cdr3_nt: TGTGCCAGCAGCTTAGACAGTGATGACTATGGCTACACCTTC

clone_size: -
j_call: TRBJ1-1
d_call: -
v_call: TRBV9
cdr3_aa: CASSATQGKNTEAFF
cdr3_nt: TGTGCCAGCAGCGCCACTCAGGGGAAGAACACTGAAGCTTTCTTT

clone_size: -
j_call: TRBJ2-1
d_call: -
v_call: TRBV5-1
cdr3_aa: CASSLTGPNEQFF
cdr3_nt: TGCGCCAGCAGCTTGACAGGGCCCAATGAGCAGTTCTTC

clone_size: once
j_call: TRBJ2-3
d_call: -
v_call: TRBV19
cdr3_aa: CASSMGAGSTDTQYF
cdr3_nt: TGTGCCAGTAGTATGGGTGCGGGGTCCACAGATACGCAGTATTTT

clone_size: -
j_call: TRBJ2-5
d_call: -
v_call: TRBV5-4
cdr3_aa: CASSLEGGRVETQYF
cdr3_nt: TGTGCCAGCAGCCTCGAGGGGGGGAGAGTAGAGACCCAGTACTTC

clone_size: -
j_call: TRBJ1-5
d_call: TRBD1
v_call: TRBV6-2/TRBV6-3
cdr3_aa: CASSYTGTGNQPQHF
cdr3_nt: TGTGCCAGCAGTTACACTGGGACAGGTAATCAGCCCCAGCATTTT

clone_size: -
j_call: TRBJ2-7
d_call: TRBD1
v_call: TRBV13
cdr3_aa: CASSHWGTGTLRYGQYF
cdr3_nt: TGTGCCAGCAGCCATTGGGGGACAGGGACTCTTAGGTATGGGCAGTACTTC

clone_size: -
j_call: TRBJ1-5
d_call: -
v_call: TRBV18
cdr3_aa: CASSPRQAPWDQPQHF
cdr3_nt: TGTGCCAGCTCACCAAGACAGGCTCCCTGGGATCAGCCCCAGCATTTT

clone_size: -
j_call: TRBJ2-2
d_call: -
v_call: TRBV7-9
cdr3_aa: CASSLRQAFANTGELFF
cdr3_nt: TGTGCCAGCAGCTTACGTCAGGCGTTCGCGAACACCGGGGAGCTGTTTTTT

clone_size: -
j_call: TRBJ2-1
d_call: TRBD2
v_call: TRBV18
cdr3_aa: CASSRSGGEYNEQFF
cdr3_nt: TGTGCCAGCTCACGAAGCGGGGGAGAATACAATGAGCAGTTCTTC

clone_size: -
j_call: TRBJ2-5
d_call: -
v_call: TRBV11-2
cdr3_aa: CASSLGVAQETQYF
cdr3_nt: TGTGCCAGCAGCTTAGGGGTAGCCCAAGAGACCCAGTACTTC

clone_size: -
j_call: TRBJ2-3
d_call: TRBD2
v_call: TRBV6-5
cdr3_aa: CASSASGRFTDTQYF
cdr3_nt: TGTGCCAGCTCTGCTAGCGGGAGGTTTACAGATACGCAGTATTTT

clone_size: few
j_call: TRBJ2-1
d_call: -
v_call: TRBV5-1
cdr3_aa: CASSLFSGYNEQFF
cdr3_nt: TGCGCCAGCAGCTTGTTCTCCGGCTACAATGAGCAGTTCTTC

clone_size: -
j_call: TRBJ1-5
d_call: TRBD1
v_call: TRBV18
cdr3_aa: CASSEDRDQPQHF
cdr3_nt: TGTGCCAGCTCGGAAGACAGGGATCAGCCCCAGCATTTT